Below, 21 T cell receptor gamma chains from the same sample are listed, as sequenced in a study of γδ T cells in repeated Plasmodium falciparum infection. TCRdb reanalysed the multiplex PCR reads via CATT. Of more than 4,000 gamma-chain clones in the sample, under 4% were seen once. Flow sorting of PBMC yielded separate Vgamma9/Vdelta2+ and Vdelta2-negative gammadelta T cell populations for bulk repertoire analysis. The specimen sequenced was gamma-delta T cells from blood. The receptors stem from a pool of human donors (malaria-infected and uninfected, not separated).

This clone was found a few times. Since a far larger clone is one base different, this is likely a read error. Other nucleotide sequences from this sample produce the same CDR3. V is TRGV9 and J is TRGJP. The J gene comes from matching the DNA to germline here; TCRdb lacks it. CDR3 size: 17 residues. The germline V gene has CDR1 GITISATS and CDR2 ISYDGTV (reference sequence). The CDR3 nucleotides are TGCGCCTTGTGGGAGGTGCGATTTGAGTTGGGCAAAAAAATCAAGGTATTT. It is translated as CALWEVRFELGKKIKVF.

About this clone itself: This DNA's translation differs at residue 8 from TCRdb's protein, which comes from a much larger clone; a read error is likely, and the protein shown is translated from the DNA. The chain carries TRGV9 and TRGJ1 or TRGJ2. Assignment of the J gene here rests on matching the DNA to germline, because TCRdb gives none. Germline V gene data show CDR1 as GITISATS and CDR2 as ISYDGTV (reference sequence). The CDR3 runs 11 residues. The junction had 15 bases not matched to a gene; V was cut back by 10 bases and J by 12 bases. CDR3 bases: TGTGCCTTCAAGGGTTATTGGAGGAAACTCTTT. It yields the protein CAFKGYWRKLF.

In the case of this clone: The TCRdb protein comes from a much larger clone and disagrees with this DNA's translation at residue 10, likely due to a read error; the protein given here is derived from the DNA. J is TRGJ1 or TRGJ2 and V is TRGV8. Because TCRdb records no J gene, it was assigned here through a match of the DNA to germline. Per germline, CDR1 VENAVY and CDR2 YDSYNSRV. Trimming at V came to 4 bases and at J to 11 bases, leaving 14 bases not matched to a gene. CDR3 length: 13 residues. The CDR3: CATWEYITQEKLF. Here the CDR3 DNA reads TGTGCCACCTGGGAATACATTACGCAGGAGAAACTCTTT.

This clone has a handful of counts. A far larger clone is a single base away, which makes a read error likely. The same CDR3 can be traced to other DNA sequences in this sample. The chain carries TRGV4 and TRGJ1 or TRGJ2. Because TCRdb records no J gene, it was assigned here through a match of the DNA to germline. Germline lookup yields CDR1 EGSTGY and CDR2 YDSYTSSV. CDR3 length: 13 amino acids. The CDR3 DNA follows: TGTGCTACCTGGGATTACGGCGAAGATAAGAAACTCTTT. Translation: CATWDYGEDKKLF.

In this sample, this clone turned up many times. A read error likely explains why the TCRdb protein, taken from a much larger clone, differs from this DNA's translation at residue 11; the protein shown is translated from the DNA. The chain carries TRGV4 and TRGJP2. CDR3 size: 13 residues. Germline CDR1 EGSTGY, CDR2 YDSYTSSV. The CDR3 nucleotides read TGTGCCACCTGGGATGCTAGTGATTGGATCAGGACGTTT. Translating gives CATWDASDWIRTF.

This clone is judged large. Additional DNA sequences in this sample encode the identical CDR3. V gene TRGV9 combines with J gene TRGJP. This CDR3 has 16 amino acids. J was trimmed by 7 bases and V by 0 bases; bases with no gene match: 3. Looked up from germline, CDR1 is GITISATS and CDR2 is ISYDGTV (reference sequence). The CDR3 loop reads CALWEVTELGKKIKVF. The CDR3 DNA sequence: TGTGCCTTGTGGGAGGTGACTGAGTTGGGCAAAAAAATCAAGGTATTT.

With respect to this clone: This DNA translates differently at residue 4 from the TCRdb protein, which is that of a much larger clone; a read error is likely, and the protein shown is the DNA's own translation. The same CDR3 is also encoded by other DNA sequences in this sample. V and J are TRGV3 and TRGJ1 or TRGJ2. The CDR3 has 13 residues. Germline CDR1 and CDR2: VTNTFY and YDVSTARD (reference sequence). V gave up 9 bases and J gave up 6 bases; unmatched junction bases: 14. The CDR3 here is CATRYEARYKKLF. The CDR3 coding sequence is TGTGCCACCCGGTACGAGGCACGTTATAAGAAACTCTTT.

In its sample, this clone was seen a few times. TCRdb's protein for this DNA is that of a much larger clone and differs from the translation at residue 8, likely a read error; the protein shown is the DNA translation. The V and J genes are TRGV9 and TRGJ1 or TRGJ2. CDR3 length: 10 residues. Germline CDR1 reads GITISATS; CDR2 reads ISYDGTV (reference sequence). CDR3 bases: TGTGCCTTGTGGACAGTTAAGGAACTCTTT. Translation gives CALWTVKELF.

Points on this clone: A far larger clone is off by one base, so a read error is likely. Other DNA sequences in this specimen translate into the identical CDR3. V gene TRGV9 combines with J gene TRGJP. The germline gives CDR1 GITISATS, CDR2 ISYDGTV (reference sequence). The CDR3 has 15 residues. V lost 1 base and J lost 11; bases outside the gene matches: 5. CDR3 coding DNA: TGTGCCTTGTGGGAGGTACGGATGGGCAAAAAAATCAAGGTATTT. As protein: CALWEVRMGKKIKVF.

About this clone: The protein that TCRdb holds for this DNA derives from a much larger clone and differs from the translated DNA at residue 14, which likely indicates a read error; the protein shown here is translated from the DNA. V gene TRGV9 combines with J gene TRGJP. Germline CDR1 GITISATS, CDR2 ISYDGTV (reference sequence). This CDR3 has 17 residues. The CDR3 region has the DNA TGTGCCTTGTGGGAGGTGCTGGGAGAGTTGGGCAAAAAAACCAAGGTATTT. Amino acids: CALWEVLGELGKKTKVF.

This clone was observed a few times. A much larger clone differs by one base, so this may be a read error. The chain carries TRGV5 and TRGJ1 or TRGJ2. Germline V gene lookup returns CDR1 VINAFY and CDR2 YDVSNSKD. The CDR3 length is 15 residues. The CDR3 DNA is TGTGCCACATGGGACAGCCCTCAGAATTATTATAAGAAACTCTTT. Protein product: CATWDSPQNYYKKLF.

In the case of this clone: A much larger clone lies a single base off, so this may be a read error. The gene calls are TRGV2 and TRGJ1 or TRGJ2. The CDR3 extends over 13 amino acids. In germline, CDR1 is EGSNGY, CDR2 YDSYNSKV. With 6 bases clipped from V and 2 bases from J, the junction kept 7 bases outside the gene matches. The CDR3 region is CATWTRDYYKKLF. The CDR3 DNA reads as TGTGCCACCTGGACCCGAGATTATTATAAGAAACTCTTT.

This clone was recorded many times. The TCRdb protein, from a much larger clone, departs from this DNA's translation at residue 3, likely by read error; the protein shown derives from the DNA. The genes are TRGV4 and TRGJ1 or TRGJ2. Germline lookup yields CDR1 EGSTGY and CDR2 YDSYTSSV. The CDR3 has 13 amino acids. The CDR3 is CASWDYGEDKKLF. The CDR3 DNA reads TGTGCCTCCTGGGATTACGGCGAAGATAAGAAACTCTTT.

This clone has only a few counts. TCRdb's protein, taken from a much larger clone, differs from this DNA's translation at residue 15, likely owing to a read error; the protein displayed comes from the DNA. There is no J gene call, but TRGV9 is given as the V gene. The V gene's germline CDR1 is GITISATS and CDR2 ISYDGTV (reference sequence). The CDR3 is made up of 17 amino acids. The CDR3 sequence: CALWEGEQELGKKIEVF. The CDR3 DNA reads as TGTGCCTTGTGGGAGGGAGAACAAGAGTTGGGCAAAAAAATCGAGGTATTT.

The table lists this clone with a few counts. This DNA's translation differs at residue 8 from TCRdb's protein, which comes from a much larger clone; a read error is likely, and the protein shown is translated from the DNA. A V gene of TRGV9 was called, but no J gene was assigned. The V gene's germline CDR1 is GITISATS and CDR2 ISYDGTV (reference sequence). The CDR3 runs to 10 residues. The CDR3 region has the DNA TGTGCCTTGTGGGAGGATAAGAGACTCTTT. Translation gives CALWEDKRLF.

This clone qualifies as large (0.1 to 1%). The CDR3 sequence: CATWEPNYYKKLF. As DNA, the CDR3 is TGTGCCACCTGGGAGCCGAATTATTATAAGAAACTCTTT. J is TRGJ1 or TRGJ2 and V is TRGV4. CDR3 length: 13 amino acids. The junction had 3 bases not matched to a gene; V was cut back by 4 bases and J by 0 bases. Looked up from germline, CDR1 is EGSTGY and CDR2 is YDSYTSSV.

A few counts support this clone. A far larger clone is just one base off, so this is likely a read error. The gene calls are TRGV2 and TRGJ1 or TRGJ2. Per germline, CDR1 EGSNGY and CDR2 YDSYNSKV. The CDR3 is made up of 13 amino acids. The CDR3, as DNA: TGCGCCACCTGGGACGGGATTGTGAATAAGAAACTCTTT. Translation: CATWDGIVNKKLF.

Details on this clone: TCRdb shows a much larger clone's protein in place of this DNA's translation, and the two differ at residue 7, likely through a read error; the protein shown is translated from the DNA. V is TRGV2 and J is TRGJ1 or TRGJ2. CDR1 and CDR2 from the germline V gene are EGSNGY and YDSYNSKV. With V trimmed by 0 bases and J by 11 bases, 4 bases remained unmatched. CDR3 length: 11 residues. CDR3 DNA: TGTGCCACCTGGGACGGGAACGAGAAACTCTTT. Translation: CATWDGNEKLF.

Worth noting for this clone: It is unclear where the CDR3 begins or ends on the DNA, so no DNA is shown, and the CDR3 is as TCRdb lists it. The sample carries other DNA sequences with the same CDR3. J gene calling gave no result, while the V gene is TRGV9. The CDR3 is 34 amino acids long, termini counted. In germline, CDR1 is GITISATS, CDR2 ISYDGTV (reference sequence). The chain's CDR3 is CALWEAVTVAIIRNSLAVEQHLLSQVSIGRIQHF.

This clone was picked up a small number of times. A far more abundant clone sits one base away, making this likely a read error. The sample carries other DNA sequences with the same CDR3. The chain joins TRGV4 to TRGJP1. No J segment appears in TCRdb, so it was assigned here by matching the sequence to germline. The germline CDR1 and CDR2 sequences are EGSTGY and YDSYTSSV. CDR3 size: 16 residues. The CDR3 reads CATWDGFHHTGWFKIF. CDR3 DNA sequence: TGTGCTACCTGGGATGGGTTCCATCACACTGGTTGGTTCAAGATATTT.

A few counts support this clone. With a far larger clone one base away, a read error is the likely cause. This same CDR3 is encoded by further DNA sequences in the sample. The gene calls are TRGV9 and TRGJP. TCRdb records no J gene; here it was assigned by comparing the DNA to germline. Germline values: CDR1 GITISATS, CDR2 ISYDGTV (reference sequence). This CDR3 region has 15 residues. The CDR3 nucleotides are TGTGCCTTGTGGGATTCCGAGTTAGGCAAAAAAATCAAGGTATTT. It translates to CALWDSELGKKIKVF.